Each of the 6 T cell receptor beta chains below was sequenced from the same sample in a study of a mutant IDH1 vaccine in newly diagnosed glioma. Time point given: week 47, end of study. Each vaccine dose was 300 ug of mutant IDH1 20-mer peptide, with topical imiquimod. These receptors' targets are unknown. The protocol was immunoSEQ multiplex PCR, while the TCRdb copy is restricted to in-frame clones and leaves out a portion. Seen here are fewer than 55,000 clones, around 60% observed once, and the top ten hold more than 4.5%. The material was peripheral blood mononuclear cells (PBMCs), obtained from a glioma patient whose treatment included an IDH1 peptide vaccine. The receptors originated from a man aged 35 to 55 with glioma. Some clones in this sample may be carry-over from other donors' samples.

This clone has only a few counts. The V and J genes are TRBV19 and TRBJ2-4; a weak D match, TRBD2 (6 bases). This CDR3 contains 16 residues. Trimming left V 1 base short and J 3 bases short, with 13 bases between. CDR1 LNHDA and CDR2 SQIVND come from the germline V gene (reference sequence). The CDR3 reads CASSIVGGGNKNIQYF. The CDR3 DNA sequence: TGTGCCAGTAGTATAGTCGGTGGAGGGAACAAAAACATTCAGTACTTC.

V is TRBV5-4 and J is TRBJ2-1, with unresolved D. Germline V lookup: CDR1 SGHNT, CDR2 YYREEE (reference sequence). The ends were cut back, 4 bases at V and 8 bases at J, with 16 bases in the middle. CDR3 length: 14 amino acids. CDR3 residues: CASSGDSSFDEQFF. The CDR3, as DNA: TGTGCCAGCAGCGGCGACTCGAGCTTCGATGAGCAGTTCTTC.

The chain carries TRBV4-1 and TRBJ2-5; 11 bases are a match to TRBD2. J gave up 2 bases and V 3 bases, and 8 bases lay outside the gene matches. The CDR3 runs 17 residues. CDR1 and CDR2 (germline): MGHRA, YSYEKL. The DNA of the CDR3 is TGCGCCAGCAGCCACACCGGGACTAGCGGCCCTCAAGAGACCCAGTACTTC. This encodes CASSHTGTSGPQETQYF.

V usage is TRBV6-4 and J usage is TRBJ1-5; D remains unclear. This CDR3 has 11 amino acids. Germline-derived CDR1 and CDR2 are MRHNA and SNTAGT. Trimming stripped 5 bases from V and 4 bases from J, with 3 bases between. The CDR3 nucleotides are TGTGCCAGCAGTCCTAATCAGCCCCAGCATTTT. Protein product: CASSPNQPQHF.

This chain uses TRBV4-2 with TRBJ2-1; 10 bases are a match to TRBD2. The CDR3 spans 15 residues. The germline V gene encodes CDR1 LGHNA and CDR2 YNFKEQ. V lost 0 bases, J lost 12 bases, and 8 bases stayed unmatched. As DNA, the CDR3 is TGTGCCAGCAGCCAAGATAGAAGCGGGGGGGCCGGGCAGTTCTTC. The encoded protein is CASSQDRSGGAGQFF.

This clone was observed a few times. The chain combines TRBV7-9 with TRBJ1-2, with unresolved D. The CDR3 is 13 residues long. Germline V CDR1 and CDR2: SEHNR, FQNEAQ (reference sequence). V lost 2 bases to trimming and J lost 6 bases, with 10 bases between them. CDR3 amino acids: CASSLMSQNGYTF. The CDR3 DNA follows: TGTGCCAGCAGCTTAATGTCCCAGAATGGCTACACCTTC.